These T cell receptor beta chains were read from a single sample in a study of technical replicates of blood from a handful of donors. TCRdb's copy holds only in-frame clones and misses some; the assay was immunoSEQ multiplex PCR. This sample has approximately 44,000 clones, with approximately 96% found just once. Sequencing was carried out using T cells isolated from PBMCs. The source is a human donor in good health. CDR3s include the opening cysteine and the closing phenylalanine or tryptophan. D genes are given only for firm matches.

V gene	J gene	D gene	CDR3 protein
TRBV5-1	TRBJ1-2	-	CASSLGLYYGYTF
TRBV6-1	TRBJ2-2	TRBD1	CASSVTGPGELFF
TRBV25-1	TRBJ1-1	TRBD1	CASTPRDRDTEAFF
TRBV7-3	TRBJ1-2	-	CASSSRGNYGYTF
TRBV6-6	TRBJ2-7	TRBD2	CASSASGLDEQYF
TRBV6-1	TRBJ1-5	-	CASSEAGANQPQHF
TRBV5-1	TRBJ2-7	-	CASSLDDSLSYEQYF
TRBV9	TRBJ2-2	-	CASRTGTGELFF
TRBV27	TRBJ2-7	TRBD2	CASSLGIAGIYEQYF
TRBV30	TRBJ2-1	TRBD2	CAWSGLAAYNEQFF
TRBV7-9	TRBJ1-5	-	CASSLVEGPQHF
TRBV6-5	TRBJ1-1	TRBD1	CASSPPKGAGTEAFF
TRBV7-9	TRBJ2-4	TRBD2	CASSLLAGGYIQYF
TRBV4-3	TRBJ1-2	-	CASSQDIGRSYGYTF
TRBV15	TRBJ2-1	-	CATTREILVNEQFF
TRBV11-3	TRBJ2-7	-	CASSVRSGVSEQYF
TRBV7-3	TRBJ2-7	TRBD1	CASSSTGTGTYEQYF
TRBV11-3	TRBJ2-7	TRBD2	CASSLRTSANYYEQYF
TRBV19	TRBJ1-5	-	CASSATGYSNQPQHF
TRBV11-2	TRBJ2-3	-	CASSSRLVGSDTQYF
TRBV7-9	TRBJ2-3	TRBD2	CASSRTSGSLTDTQYF
TRBV30	TRBJ2-1	-	CAWGRGGFYNEQFF
TRBV9	TRBJ2-7	TRBD2	CASSVAGREDNEQYF
TRBV27	TRBJ1-1	TRBD1	CARRQGFTEAFF
TRBV19	TRBJ2-2	-	CASTAQGWTGELFF
TRBV6-5	TRBJ2-1	TRBD2	CASSYSHGLGMDEQFF
TRBV19	TRBJ2-7	-	CASSIQGSGYEQYF
TRBV5-4	TRBJ1-1	-	CASSFWGAEAFF
TRBV7-2	TRBJ2-7	-	CASSLNSAYEQYF
TRBV28	TRBJ2-5	TRBD2	CASQRLAEKETQYF
TRBV9	TRBJ2-7	-	CASSVGLMGTVGSEQYF
TRBV9	TRBJ2-1	TRBD1	CASSLTGGQSYNEQFF
TRBV2	TRBJ2-7	TRBD2	CASGGLAAVYEQYF
TRBV2	TRBJ2-2	-	CASNDQGPNTGELFF
TRBV6-6	TRBJ1-1	-	CASGPWGENTEAFF
TRBV11-2	TRBJ2-5	-	CASSLAGLLGETQYF
TRBV28	TRBJ1-2	TRBD1	CASIIWGQGEGYTF